The 10 T cell receptor beta chains presented below share a single source sample, sequenced in a study of T-cell reconstitution after alpha-beta-depleted transplantation in children. Preparation of the TCRbeta library was carried out with unique molecular identifiers. TCRdb re-called the PCR reads through MiXCR, storing one row per CDR3 protein. The sample consists of about 640,000 distinct CDR3 sequences, around 16% of them appearing once. The sequencing here drew on PBMCs from the stem cell graft donor, taken from the stem cell graft. These receptors originate from a human donor who donated a stem cell graft to a child with acute myeloid leukemia.

This clonotype was found a few times. V is TRBV30 and J is TRBJ2-7; D remains unclear. CDR3 length equals 12 residues. CDR1 is GTSNPN and CDR2 is SVGIG in the germline V gene (reference sequence). V lost 1 base and J lost 2, with 6 bases in between. This CDR3 reads CAWSASPYEQYF. As DNA, the CDR3 is TGTGCCTGGAGTGCCTCGCCCTACGAGCAGTACTTC.

This sequence joins TRBV4-1 and TRBJ2-1; D call uncertain. The V end was cut by 0 bases, the J end by 5 bases, with 11 bases between. This CDR3 has 15 amino acids. CDR1 is MGHRA and CDR2 is YSYEKL in the germline V gene. CDR3 in amino acids: CASSQDPGMDNEQFF. For the CDR3, the DNA is TGCGCCAGCAGCCAAGACCCAGGCATGGACAATGAGCAGTTCTTC.

The chain uses TRBV27 and TRBJ2-7; 8 bases agree with TRBD2. Per germline, CDR1 MNHEY and CDR2 SMNVEV (reference sequence). The CDR3 spans 13 residues. J lost 3 bases, V lost 8 bases, and 6 bases had no gene match. The CDR3 nucleotides read TGTGCCAGCTCTCGGGGGGGGGGCTACGAGCAGTACGTC. Its translation: CASSRGGGYEQYV.

This clonotype was picked up many times. V is TRBV20-1 and J is TRBJ1-1, with TRBD1 matching 8 bases. The CDR3 has 13 residues. V lost 5 bases to trimming and J lost 5 bases; unmatched junction nucleotides: 7. Looked up from germline, CDR1 is DFQATT and CDR2 is SNEGSKA (reference sequence). The CDR3 DNA reads as TGCAGTGCTCCACGACAGGGGAGGACTGAAGCTTTCTTT. Translating gives CSAPRQGRTEAFF.

This chain joins TRBV9 and TRBJ1-3, with D unresolved. V lost 0 bases and J 4 bases, leaving 14 bases between the germline ends. The germline V gene has CDR1 SGDLS and CDR2 YYNGEE. This CDR3 is 16 amino acids long. CDR3 bases: TGTGCCAGCAGCGTAGGCGAGGGAAAGGAAGGAAACACCATATATTTT. It codes for CASSVGEGKEGNTIYF.

This clonotype was recorded at least ten times. The chain is built from TRBV10-1 and TRBJ2-5; maybe TRBD1 (5 bases). The CDR3 has 16 amino acids. The V and J ends lost 1 base and 1 base respectively, with 13 bases between them. Germline CDR1 is WNHNN and CDR2 is SYGVQD (reference sequence). Written as DNA, the CDR3 is TGCGCCAGCAGTGAGTTGTCAGGGTGGGCCCAAGAGACCCAGTACTTC. Residues: CASSELSGWAQETQYF.

This clonotype was seen repeatedly, ten times or more. This chain connects TRBV27 to TRBJ1-2; tentative D call: TRBD1 (5 bases). Trimming shortened V by 2 bases and J by 0 bases, and 10 bases separated the two germline ends. The CDR3 runs to 15 residues. Germline V gives CDR1 MNHEY, CDR2 SMNVEV (reference sequence). This chain's CDR3 is CASSLGGGPNYGYTF. The CDR3 DNA follows: TGTGCCAGCAGTTTAGGGGGAGGGCCTAACTATGGCTACACCTTC.

The V gene is TRBV5-1, the J gene TRBJ2-5; D gene uncertain. Germline V gene data show CDR1 as SGHRS and CDR2 as YFSETQ. The CDR3 consists of 16 residues. V lost 4 bases and J lost 9, with 25 bases in between. CDR3 protein: CASSHSRDPTPEAQYF. The CDR3 DNA reads TGCGCCAGCAGCCATAGTCGAGATCCTACCCCCGAGGCCCAGTACTTC.

This chain connects TRBV7-2 to TRBJ2-3; TRBD2 aligns across 7 bases. J was trimmed by 6 bases and V by 1 base; bases with no gene match: 4. The germline gives CDR1 SGHTA, CDR2 FQGNSA. The CDR3 is 14 amino acids. This CDR3 reads CASSLGSSGDTQYF. In DNA, the CDR3 is TGTGCCAGCAGCTTAGGGTCTAGCGGCGATACGCAGTATTTT.

Ten or more counts support this clonotype. The CDR3 protein is CASSLAMSEQYF. CDR3 DNA: TGTGCCAGCAGCTTGGCCATGAGCGAGCAGTACTTC. J is TRBJ2-7 and V is TRBV7-2; D is undetermined. From germline, CDR1 is SGHTA and CDR2 FQGNSA. Trimming shortened V by 3 bases and J by 6 bases, and 9 bases separated the two germline ends. The CDR3 consists of 12 residues.